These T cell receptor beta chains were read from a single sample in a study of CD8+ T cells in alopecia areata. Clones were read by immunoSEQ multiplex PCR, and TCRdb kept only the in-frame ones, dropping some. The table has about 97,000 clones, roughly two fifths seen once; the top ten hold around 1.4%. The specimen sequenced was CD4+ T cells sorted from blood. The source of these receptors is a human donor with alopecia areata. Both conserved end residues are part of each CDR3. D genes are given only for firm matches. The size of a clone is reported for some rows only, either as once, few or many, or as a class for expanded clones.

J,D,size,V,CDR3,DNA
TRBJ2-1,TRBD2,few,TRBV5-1,CASSLAGTGGRNEQFF,TGCGCCAGCAGCTTGGCCGGGACGGGAGGACGGAATGAGCAGTTCTTC
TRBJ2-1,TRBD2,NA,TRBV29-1,CSVGPGTTIYNEQFF,TGCAGCGTTGGACCCGGGACTACCATATACAATGAGCAGTTCTTC
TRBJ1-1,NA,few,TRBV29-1,CSVKQGGDTEAFF,TGCAGCGTGAAGCAGGGTGGAGACACTGAAGCTTTCTTT
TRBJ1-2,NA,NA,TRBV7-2,CASSSTVGYYGYTF,TGTGCCAGCAGCTCCACCGTAGGCTACTATGGCTACACCTTC
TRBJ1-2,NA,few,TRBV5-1,CASSLAGSLYGYTF,TGCGCCAGCAGCTTGGCGGGGTCGCTCTATGGCTACACCTTC
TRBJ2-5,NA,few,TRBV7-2,CASSLDGARETQYF,TGTGCCAGCAGCTTAGATGGGGCCAGAGAGACCCAGTACTTC
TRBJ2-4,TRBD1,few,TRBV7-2,CASSSNRGRGNIQYF,TGTGCCAGCAGCAGTAACAGGGGGCGTGGAAACATTCAGTACTTC
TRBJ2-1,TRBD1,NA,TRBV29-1,CSVLNRGRGDNEQFF,TGCAGCGTTTTAAACAGGGGGCGAGGGGACAATGAGCAGTTCTTC
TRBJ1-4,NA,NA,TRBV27,CASRDATNEKLFF,TGTGCCAGCAGAGATGCAACTAATGAAAAACTGTTTTTT
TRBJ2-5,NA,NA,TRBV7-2,CASSLAGVYQETQYF,TGTGCCAGCAGCTTGGCCGGGGTTTACCAAGAGACCCAGTACTTC
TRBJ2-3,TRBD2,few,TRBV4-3,CASSLVAGTSPDTQYF,TGCGCCAGCAGCCTTGTCGCCGGGACTAGCCCAGATACGCAGTATTTT
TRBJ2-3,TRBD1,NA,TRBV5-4,CASTPDRGTDTQYF,TGTGCCAGCACCCCCGACAGGGGGACAGATACGCAGTATTTT
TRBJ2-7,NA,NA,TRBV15,CATSRDTVSEQYF,TGTGCCACCAGCAGAGATACGGTTAGCGAGCAGTACTTC
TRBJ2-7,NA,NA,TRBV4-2,CASSKDGDSLYEQYF,TGTGCCAGCAGCAAGGACGGGGACTCCCTCTACGAGCAGTACTTC
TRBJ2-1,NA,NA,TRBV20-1,CSAGDFTEFF,TGCAGTGCTGGGGACTTCACGGAGTTCTTC
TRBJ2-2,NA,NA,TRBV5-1,CASSFGWENTGELFF,TGCGCCAGCAGCTTCGGGTGGGAGAACACCGGGGAGCTGTTTTTT
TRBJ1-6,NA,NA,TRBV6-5,CASSYGDDNSPLHF,TGTGCCAGCAGTTATGGGGACGATAATTCACCCCTCCACTTT
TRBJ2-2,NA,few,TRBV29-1,CSVPAIGELFF,TGCAGCGTCCCCGCCATTGGGGAGCTGTTTTTT
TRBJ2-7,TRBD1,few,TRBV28,CASRPPRTGGYEQYF,TGTGCCAGCAGACCCCCTCGGACAGGGGGCTACGAGCAGTACTTC
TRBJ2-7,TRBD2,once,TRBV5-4,CASSLMVAGAYEQYF,TGTGCCAGCAGCTTGATGGTAGCGGGAGCCTACGAGCAGTACTTC
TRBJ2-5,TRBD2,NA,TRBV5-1,CASSLASGREETQYF,TGCGCCAGCAGCTTGGCTAGCGGGAGGGAGGAGACCCAGTACTTC
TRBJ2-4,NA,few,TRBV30,CAWSDNMLSNIQYF,TGTGCCTGGAGTGATAACATGCTTTCAAACATTCAGTACTTC
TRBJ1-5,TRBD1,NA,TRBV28,CASSIGGRNQPQHF,TGTGCCAGCAGTATAGGGGGCAGGAATCAGCCCCAGCATTTT
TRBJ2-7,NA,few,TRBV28,CASSLEVEKYEQYF,TGTGCCAGCAGTTTAGAGGTTGAAAAATACGAGCAGTACTTC
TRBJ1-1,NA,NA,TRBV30,CAWRVLSEAFF,TGTGCCTGGAGGGTCTTGTCTGAAGCTTTCTTT
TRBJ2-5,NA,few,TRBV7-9,CASTGLGGQTQYF,TGTGCCAGCACCGGGTTAGGAGGGCAGACCCAGTACTTC
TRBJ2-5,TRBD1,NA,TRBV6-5,CASSYRDRASQETQYF,TGTGCCAGCAGTTACAGGGACAGGGCTAGTCAAGAGACCCAGTACTTC
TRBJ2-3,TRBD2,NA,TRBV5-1,CASSYRLAGPTDTQYF,TGCGCCAGCAGCTATAGACTAGCGGGACCCACAGATACGCAGTATTTT
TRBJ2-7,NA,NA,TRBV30,CAWSVQVWYEQYF,TGTGCCTGGAGTGTACAGGTTTGGTACGAGCAGTACTTC
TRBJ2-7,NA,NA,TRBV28,CASPKNRSEYF,TGTGCCAGCCCCAAGAACAGGTCAGAGTACTTC
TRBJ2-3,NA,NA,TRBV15,CATSRVSDTQYF,TGTGCCACCAGCAGAGTGTCAGATACGCAGTATTTT
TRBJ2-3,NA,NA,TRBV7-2,CASSTVGGRTDTQYF,TGTGCCAGCAGCACAGTAGGGGGTCGCACAGATACGCAGTATTTT
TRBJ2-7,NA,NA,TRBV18,CASSPPIGTGSYEQYF,TGTGCCAGCTCACCTCCAATCGGGACGGGCTCCTACGAGCAGTACTTC
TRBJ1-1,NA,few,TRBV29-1,CSVQGLVNTEAFF,TGCAGCGTGCAGGGCTTGGTGAACACTGAAGCTTTCTTT
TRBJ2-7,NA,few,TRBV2,CASSRSSYEQYF,TGTGCCAGCTCCAGGAGCTCCTACGAGCAGTACTTC
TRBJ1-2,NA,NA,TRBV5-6,CASSFAERGYTF,TGTGCCAGCAGCTTCGCGGAGCGGGGCTACACCTTC
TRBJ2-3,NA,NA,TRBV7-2,CASSLRLTTDTQYF,TGTGCCAGCAGCCTGAGACTCACCACAGATACGCAGTATTTT
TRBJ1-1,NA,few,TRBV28,CASSLTGDIATEAFF,TGTGCCAGCAGCCTCACCGGGGACATTGCCACTGAAGCTTTCTTT
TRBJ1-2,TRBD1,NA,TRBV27,CASTTLTRQGINYGYTF,TGTGCCAGCACCACCCTAACCCGACAGGGGATTAACTATGGCTACACCTTC
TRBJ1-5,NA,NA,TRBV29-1,CSVQTSASLLEPQHF,TGCAGCGTTCAGACATCAGCTTCCCTATTGGAGCCCCAGCATTTT
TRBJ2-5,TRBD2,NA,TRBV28,CASRAGGQETQYF,TGTGCCAGCCGAGCGGGAGGTCAAGAGACCCAGTACTTC
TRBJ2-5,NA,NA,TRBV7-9,CASSLGLGTETQYF,TGTGCCAGCAGCTTAGGTTTGGGGACGGAGACCCAGTACTTC
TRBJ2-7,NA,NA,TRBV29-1,CSVVETDYEQYF,TGCAGCGTTGTTGAGACAGATTACGAGCAGTACTTC
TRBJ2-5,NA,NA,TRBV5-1,CASSFNPGGQETQYF,TGCGCCAGCAGCTTTAACCCAGGAGGCCAAGAGACCCAGTACTTC
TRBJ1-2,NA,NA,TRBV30,CAWSRLDGYGYTF,TGTGCCTGGAGTAGGCTAGACGGCTATGGCTACACCTTC
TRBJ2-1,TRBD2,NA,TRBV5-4,CASSPTSGDNEQFF,TGTGCCAGCAGCCCGACTAGCGGGGACAATGAGCAGTTCTTC
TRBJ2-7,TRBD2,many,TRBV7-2,CASSLTSGHLSYEQYF,TGTGCCAGCAGCCTTACTAGCGGGCACCTCTCCTACGAGCAGTACTTC
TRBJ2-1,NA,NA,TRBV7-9,CASSNYRGSSYNEQFF,TGTGCCAGCAGCAATTATCGAGGAAGCTCCTACAATGAGCAGTTCTTC
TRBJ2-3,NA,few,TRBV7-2,CASSLARSTDTQYF,TGTGCCAGCAGCCTAGCGAGATCCACAGATACGCAGTATTTT